This TCR beta chain was captured in a study of blood T cells in healthy people across ages. Notes on the study in general: It was found that TCR beta diversity correlated strongly with the percentage of naive T cells.

The CDR3 runs to 16 residues. Trimming removed 4 bases from V and 9 bases from J; junction bases left unmatched: 13. Germline assignment: CDR1 SGHRS and CDR2 YFSETQ. The use of a sample-barcoded 5' primer and a J-beta primer mix characterized a second PCR of roughly 6 to 11 cycles. Each TCR beta cDNA got a 12-nucleotide random molecular identifier. Each CDR3 protein is one row after TCRdb ran MiXCR on the 5' RACE reads. Of 650,000 or so distinct CDR3 sequences listed, 40% to 65% were seen once; the top ten hold roughly 14%. This clonotype was recorded once. What it recognizes is unknown. The clonotype was recovered from a woman older than 75 in good health. The V call is TRBV5-1, the J call TRBJ2-1; 10 nucleotides match TRBD1. The sample consisted of blood. The DNA of the CDR3 is TGCGCCAGCAGCCCCCACCGGGACAGGGGTTCAGTTGAGCAGTTCTTC. It is translated as CASSPHRDRGSVEQFF.